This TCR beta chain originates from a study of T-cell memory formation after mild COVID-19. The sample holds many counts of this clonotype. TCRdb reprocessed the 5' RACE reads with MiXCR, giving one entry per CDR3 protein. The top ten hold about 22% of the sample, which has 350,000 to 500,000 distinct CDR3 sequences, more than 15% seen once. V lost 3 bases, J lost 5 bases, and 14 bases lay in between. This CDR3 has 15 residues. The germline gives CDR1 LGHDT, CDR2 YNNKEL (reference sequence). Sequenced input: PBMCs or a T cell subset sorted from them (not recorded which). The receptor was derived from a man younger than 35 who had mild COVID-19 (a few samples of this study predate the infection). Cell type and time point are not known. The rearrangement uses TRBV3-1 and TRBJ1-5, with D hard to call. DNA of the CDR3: TGTGCCAGCAGCCAGGCACCATTCGGATATCAGCCCCAGCATTTT. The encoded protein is CASSQAPFGYQPQHF.